The 21 T cell receptor beta chains reported below all come from one sample, sequenced in a study of T cells in Graves' hyperthyroidism and ophthalmopathy. TCR beta CDR3 regions were amplified from RNA. When the TCR CDR3 underwent first-round RT-PCR, the HTBI primer set was used. MiXCR, run by TCRdb on the multiplex PCR reads, gives a single entry per CDR3 protein. The sample shows hundreds of thousands of distinct CDR3 sequences, approximately 14% of them seen only once. Sequencing used blood. The receptor source for this set is a man aged 18 to 30 with Graves' ophthalmopathy.

This clonotype was observed a few times. V and J are TRBV7-6 and TRBJ1-6, with D perhaps matching TRBD1 (5 bases). Trimming cost V 5 bases and J 6 bases, with 11 bases left between them. The CDR3 has 14 amino acids. The germline CDR1 and CDR2 sequences are SGHVS and FNYEAQ. The CDR3 DNA sequence: TGTGCCAGCAGCGTCGGGACGTTTAATTCACCCCTCCACTTT. The encoded protein is CASSVGTFNSPLHF.

This clonotype was observed a few times. This sequence joins TRBV6-1 and TRBJ2-2, with D perhaps matching TRBD1 (6 bases). Trimming removed 2 bases at V and 4 bases at J, with 11 bases between. The germline V gene encodes CDR1 MNHNS and CDR2 SASEGT. The CDR3 length is 15 residues. For the CDR3, the DNA is TGTGCCAGCAGTGAATCCCAGGGGCGCACCGGGGAGCTGTTTTTT. This gives the protein CASSESQGRTGELFF.

The V gene is TRBV6-1, the J gene TRBJ2-5; TRBD2 aligns across 12 bases. J lost 3 bases, V lost 4 bases, and 6 bases had no gene match. Germline V gives CDR1 MNHNS, CDR2 SASEGT. This CDR3 has 16 amino acids. As DNA, the CDR3 is TGTGCCAGCAGTGGCCTAGCGGGGGGGGTAAAAGAGACCCAGTACTTC. Translated: CASSGLAGGVKETQYF.

With regard to this clonotype: One end of the junction does not line up with germline, which may come from a read error. The chain employs TRBV6-9 and TRBJ2-3, with D unresolved. The CDR3 spans 12 residues. CDR1 and CDR2 (germline): MNHGY, SVAAGI. CDR3 DNA sequence: TGTACCAGCAGTTTTACGGCGGATACGCAGTATTTT. Translating gives CTSSFTADTQYF.

The rearrangement uses TRBV5-8 and TRBJ2-7, with a weak D call TRBD2 (6 bases). Germline V CDR1 and CDR2: SGHTS, YDEGEE. The V and J ends lost 3 bases and 5 bases respectively, with 18 bases between them. The CDR3 extends over 15 amino acids. CDR3 sequence reads: CASSSHPGRYDEQYF. The CDR3 coding sequence is TGTGCCAGCAGCTCACATCCAGGGAGGTACGACGAGCAGTACTTC.

Here the CDR3 DNA reads TGCGCCAGCAGTGAGTCTTACGGACCCTCTGGAAACACCATATATTTT. Residues: CASSESYGPSGNTIYF. The chain recombines TRBV10-2 with TRBJ1-3; D unresolved. The germline V and J ends were trimmed by 0 bases and 0 bases, with 9 bases remaining between them. The length of the CDR3 is 16 residues. CDR1 is WSHSY and CDR2 is SAAADI in the germline V gene.

This clonotype was seen repeatedly, ten times or more. The chain uses TRBV7-9 and TRBJ1-2; D is possibly TRBD1 (6 bases). The V gene's germline CDR1 is SEHNR and CDR2 FQNEAQ (reference sequence). The CDR3 totals 17 residues. Between the trimmed V and J ends, which lost 1 base and 4 bases, there was a span of 19 bases. CDR3 nucleotide sequence: TGTGCCAGCAGCTTAGTAGCACGGGGGGCAAGAGTCTATGGCTACACCTTC. Its protein is CASSLVARGARVYGYTF.

As for this clonotype: One junction end disagrees with the germline gene, perhaps due to a read error. V gene TRBV11-2 combines with J gene TRBJ2-1; the D call may be TRBD1 or TRBD2 (6 bases each). The CDR3 totals 17 residues. Germline CDR1 SGHAT, CDR2 FQNNGV. The CDR3 DNA reads as TGCGCCAACAGCCGAACGTCGGCGGAGGGGGCCTACAATGAGCAGTTCTTC. This translates into CANSRTSAEGAYNEQFF.

In its sample, this clonotype was seen a few times. The chain has TRBV5-6 and TRBJ2-2; TRBD2 matches at 12 bases. The junction had 4 bases not matched to a gene; V was cut back by 7 bases and J by 6 bases. This CDR3 is built from 14 residues. CDR1 is SGHDT and CDR2 is YYEEEE in the germline V gene. Written as DNA, the CDR3 is TGTGCCAGCCGGACTAGCGGGGATTCCGGGGAGCTGTTTTTT. Amino acids: CASRTSGDSGELFF.

This clonotype was seen at least ten times. The chain combines TRBV5-1 with TRBJ1-4; tentative D call: TRBD1 (6 bases). CDR1 SGHRS and CDR2 YFSETQ come from the germline V gene. The V end lost 2 bases, the J end lost 8 bases, and 10 bases lay between the germline ends. CDR3 length: 13 amino acids. CDR3 protein: CASSFTGSEKLFF. The CDR3 DNA reads TGCGCCAGCAGCTTTACAGGGTCCGAAAAACTGTTTTTT.

This clonotype has only one observation. This chain links TRBV6-4 with TRBJ2-7; D is perhaps TRBD1 (5 bases). Trimming removed 4 bases from V and 1 base from J, with 11 bases in between. This CDR3 region has 14 residues. CDR1 and CDR2 (germline): MRHNA, SNTAGT. Written as DNA, the CDR3 is TGTGCCAGCAGTGTAGGCAGGGAATCCTACGAGCAGTACTTC. Encoded protein: CASSVGRESYEQYF.

This clonotype was recorded many times. The chain combines TRBV5-5 with TRBJ1-1; D unresolved. The CDR3 is 14 residues long. CDR1 is SGHKS, CDR2 YYEKEE, per germline (reference sequence). V was pared by 0 bases and J by 5 bases, with 11 bases between. DNA for the CDR3: TGTGCCAGCAGCTTGGGGTGGCTGGGTACTGAAGCTTTCTTT. This sequence encodes CASSLGWLGTEAFF.

This clonotype was recorded many times. The CDR3 sequence: CASSESIGKAFF. The CDR3 DNA reads TGTGCCAGCAGTGAATCAATCGGAAAAGCTTTCTTT. The chain couples TRBV2 to TRBJ1-1; no reliable D call. V was cut by 2 bases and J by 9 bases, with 10 bases left in between. The CDR3 spans 12 residues. The germline V gene encodes CDR1 SNHLY and CDR2 FYNNEI.

This clonotype appeared many times. J is TRBJ1-2 and V is TRBV5-1; the D is unclear. Deletions cut 5 bases from V and 5 bases from J, with 10 bases between. The CDR3 covers 12 residues. CDR1 and CDR2 from the germline V gene are SGHRS and YFSETQ. In DNA, the CDR3 is TGCGCCAGCAGAATTTTGGGGTATGGCTACACCTTC. Its translation is CASRILGYGYTF. Full variable domain (outside the CDR3, taken from reference TRBV5-1 and TRBJ1-2): KAGVTQTPRYLIKTRGQQVTLSCSPISGHRSVSWYQQTPGQGLQFLFEYFSETQRNKGNFPGRFSGRQFSNSRSEMNVSTLELGDSALYLCASRILGYGYTFGSGTRLTVV.

Ten or more counts support this clonotype. V gene TRBV11-3 combines with J gene TRBJ2-3, with 11 bases lining up with TRBD1. V trimming: 1 base; J trimming: 6 bases; junction bases outside the gene matches: 6. This CDR3 region has 16 residues. Looked up from germline, CDR1 is SGHNT and CDR2 is YENEEA. CDR3 protein: CASSLGGQGGWDTQYF. Here the CDR3 DNA reads TGTGCCAGCAGCTTAGGGGGACAGGGGGGTTGGGATACGCAGTATTTT.

There are many counts of this clonotype. The V gene is TRBV10-3, the J gene TRBJ2-7; D possibly corresponds to TRBD1 (5 bases). The germline V gene has CDR1 ENHRY and CDR2 SYGVKD. The V gene lost 6 bases and the J gene lost 1 base, with 13 bases spanning the gap. The CDR3 length is 14 residues. In DNA form, the CDR3 reads TGTGCCATCAGCCTTACGACAGAGTCCTACGAGCAGTACTTC. This encodes CAISLTTESYEQYF.

Many counts were recorded for this clonotype. The CDR3 region is CASSLGGGGILVDEQFF. CDR3 DNA: TGCGCCAGCAGCTTGGGAGGAGGCGGGATCTTGGTCGATGAGCAGTTCTTC. The rearrangement uses TRBV5-1 and TRBJ2-1; maybe TRBD2 (6 bases). The CDR3 is 17 amino acids. Trimming took 0 bases from V and 8 from J, leaving 21 bases between them. Germline CDR1 is SGHRS and CDR2 is YFSETQ.

As regards this clonotype: This may arise from a read error, as a much more abundant clone is one base away. CDR3: CAASSGIHEQYF. CDR3 DNA sequence: TGTGCCGCCTCTAGCGGGATTCACGAGCAGTACTTC. The V gene is TRBV7-8, the J gene TRBJ2-7; 9 bases are shared with TRBD2. CDR1 and CDR2 (germline): SGHVS, FQNEAQ. V lost 11 bases to trimming and J lost 5 bases; unmatched junction nucleotides: 7. The CDR3 is 12 amino acids. Supplemented by reference TRBV7-8 and TRBJ2-7, the full variable domain reads GAGVSQSPRYKVAKRGQDVALRCDPISGHVSLFWYQQALGQGPEFLTYFQNEAQLDKSGLPSDRFFAERPEGSVSTLKIQRTQQEDSAVYLCAASSGIHEQYFGPGTRLTVT.

The chain is built from TRBV29-1 and TRBJ2-2, with TRBD2 matching 8 bases. CDR3 size: 13 residues. Germline CDR1 SQVTM, CDR2 ANQGSEA. V dropped 5 bases and J dropped 6; count of bases not matched to a gene: 5. DNA of the CDR3: TGCAGCGTTCCTCTCGGGGGGGCCGGGGAGCTGTTTTTT. It yields the protein CSVPLGGAGELFF.

This chain joins TRBV10-1 and TRBJ1-1; 7 bases fit TRBD1. The CDR3 spans 15 residues. Germline CDR1 reads WNHNN; CDR2 reads SYGVQD (reference sequence). Trimming removed 6 bases from V and 3 bases from J; junction bases left unmatched: 10. The CDR3 region is CASSHKYRGDTEAFF. CDR3 bases: TGCGCCAGCAGCCACAAGTACAGGGGAGACACTGAAGCTTTCTTT.

This clonotype has a count of ten or more. The chain carries TRBV5-1 and TRBJ1-2, with D uncertain. The CDR3 runs to 13 residues. CDR1 and CDR2 from the germline V gene are SGHRS and YFSETQ. Trimming took 0 bases from V and 6 from J, leaving 9 bases between them. The CDR3 spells CASSLVDLDGYTF. DNA of the CDR3: TGCGCCAGCAGCTTGGTGGACTTGGATGGCTACACCTTC.